The 9 T cell receptor beta chains in this list originate from one sample, sequenced in a study of blood T cell repertoires in COVID-19 (dated by TCRdb to about 2020). Libraries were prepared through the immunoSEQ multiplex PCR assay. TCRdb's version of the immuneACCESS table is confined to in-frame rearrangements and falls short of the full clone set. An unresolved V gene accounts for under half of the shortfall where checked; the remainder is of unknown origin. Within this sample are 200,000 to 250,000 clones, with roughly 84% of them counted one time only. Of the sample, approximately 4% falls within the top ten clones. Sequenced sample: peripheral blood. The receptors originated from a woman aged 80 or over with acute or convalescent COVID-19.

This chain connects TRBV5-1 to TRBJ1-6, with 7 bases matching TRBD1. Germline CDR1 SGHRS, CDR2 YFSETQ. V gave up 0 bases and J gave up 10 bases; unmatched junction bases: 7. The CDR3 has 15 residues. The CDR3 bases are TGCGCCAGCAGCTTGGCCGGGACAGAGGACTCACCCCTCCACTTT. This translates into CASSLAGTEDSPLHF.

The chain is built from TRBV28 and TRBJ2-7; possibly TRBD2 for D (5 bases). Per the germline V gene, CDR1 is MDHEN and CDR2 is SYDVKM. The germline V and J ends were trimmed by 2 bases and 7 bases, with 6 bases remaining between them. This CDR3 has 11 amino acids. The chain's CDR3 is CASSLQREQYF. The CDR3 region has the DNA TGTGCCAGCAGTTTACAGCGGGAGCAGTACTTC.

The chain carries TRBV27 and TRBJ1-1; no firm D call. The ends were cut back, 6 bases at V and 1 base at J, with 9 bases in the middle. Germline CDR1 MNHEY, CDR2 SMNVEV (reference sequence). This CDR3 contains 13 residues. In nucleotides, the CDR3 is TGTGCCAGCAGGATACTTGGGAACACTGAAGCTTTCTTT. The encoded protein is CASRILGNTEAFF.

This clone was detected a few times. The CDR3, as DNA: TGTGCCAGCAGCTTCTTGTTTAACACTGAAGCTTTCTTT. Residues: CASSFLFNTEAFF. The genes are TRBV7-2 and TRBJ1-1; D gene ambiguous. V dropped 3 bases and J dropped 2 bases, with 7 bases sitting between them. The CDR3 covers 13 residues. The germline gives CDR1 SGHTA, CDR2 FQGNSA. Variable domain in full (rest from reference TRBV7-2 and TRBJ1-1): GAGVSQSPSNKVTEKGKDVELRCDPISGHTALYWYRQSLGQGLEFLIYFQGNSAPDKSGLPSDRFSAERTGGSVSTLTIQRTQQEDSAVYLCASSFLFNTEAFFGQGTRLTVV.

The V call is TRBV6-5, the J call TRBJ1-1; D not resolved. CDR1 is MNHEY, CDR2 SVGAGI, per germline. With 0 bases removed from V and 1 base from J, the gap between germline ends came to 12 bases. This CDR3 is built from 16 residues. CDR3 amino acids: CASSYSRHTANTEAFF. CDR3 DNA sequence: TGTGCCAGCAGTTACTCTAGACACACAGCGAACACTGAAGCTTTCTTT.

The V call is TRBV3-1 (or the pseudogene TRBV3-2), the J call TRBJ1-6; D remains ambiguous. Per germline, CDR1 LGHDT and CDR2 YNNKEL (reference sequence). V gave up 1 base and J gave up 1 base, with 17 bases separating them. The CDR3 covers 19 residues. CDR3 sequence reads: CASSQVSVNLGSYNSPLHF. The CDR3 DNA is TGTGCCAGCAGCCAAGTGTCAGTGAATCTCGGGTCCTATAATTCACCCCTCCACTTT.

This clone appeared a single time. The CDR3 loop reads CSVEGQGALVGANVLTF. The CDR3 nucleotides read TGCAGCGTCGAGGGACAGGGGGCTTTGGTTGGGGCCAACGTCCTGACTTTC. V and J are TRBV29-1 and TRBJ2-6; 12 bases map to TRBD1. The CDR3 extends over 17 amino acids. V trimming: 6 bases; J trimming: 3 bases; junction bases outside the gene matches: 9. Per the germline V gene, CDR1 is SQVTM and CDR2 is ANQGSEA.

The chain employs TRBV5-8 and TRBJ1-3; the D gene is possibly TRBD1 (5 bases). The germline CDR1 and CDR2 sequences are SGHTS and YDEGEE. The length of the CDR3 is 16 residues. The V and J ends lost 0 bases and 2 bases respectively, with 12 bases between them. The CDR3 here is CASSLGRGRPGNTIYF. In DNA form, the CDR3 reads TGTGCCAGCAGCTTGGGAAGGGGCCGTCCTGGAAACACCATATATTTT.

This sequence joins TRBV5-6 and TRBJ2-1, with D possibly being TRBD1 (6 bases). This CDR3 has 14 amino acids. Germline CDR1 and CDR2: SGHDT and YYEEEE. Trimming shortened V by 2 bases and J by 9 bases, and 15 bases separated the two germline ends. CDR3 in amino acids: CASSFVQGSGEQFF. The DNA for the CDR3 is TGTGCCAGCAGCTTTGTACAGGGAAGTGGTGAGCAGTTCTTC.